This entry features one T cell receptor beta chain sequence. This sample is drawn from a study of blood T cell repertoires in COVID-19. Background on the study: Samples representing acute and convalescent COVID-19 were sourced from the United States, Italy and Spain.

With 10 bases removed from V and 3 bases from J, the gap between germline ends came to 13 bases. CDR3 length: 13 amino acids. Germline V gene lookup returns CDR1 MNHEY and CDR2 SVGAGI. Participant age was roughly 18 to 100 years, and participants resided in 25 or so US areas. The method was immunoSEQ multiplex PCR; TCRdb's version includes in-frame clones alone and lacks a portion of them. The sample holds under 200,000 clones, about 82% seen once. The source of this sequence is a middle-aged man with acute COVID-19. Sequencing was done on a sample of PBMCs or T cells enriched from blood (not recorded which). The chain couples TRBV6-5 to TRBJ1-5; tentative D call: TRBD1 (5 bases). In nucleotides, the CDR3 is TGTGCCACCTCCCGGGGGTCCAATCAGCCCCAGCATTTT. It specifies CATSRGSNQPQHF.